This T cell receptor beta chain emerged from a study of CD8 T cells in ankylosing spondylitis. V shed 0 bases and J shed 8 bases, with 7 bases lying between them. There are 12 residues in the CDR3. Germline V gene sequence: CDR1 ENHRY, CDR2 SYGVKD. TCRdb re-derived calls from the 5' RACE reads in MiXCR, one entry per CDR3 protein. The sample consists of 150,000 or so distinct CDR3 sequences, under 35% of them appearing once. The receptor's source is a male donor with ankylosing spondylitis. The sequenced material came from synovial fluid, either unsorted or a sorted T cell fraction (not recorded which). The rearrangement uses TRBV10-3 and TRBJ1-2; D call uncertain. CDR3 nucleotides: TGTGCCATCAGTGAGTCGGCAGACGGCTACACCTTC. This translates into CAISESADGYTF.